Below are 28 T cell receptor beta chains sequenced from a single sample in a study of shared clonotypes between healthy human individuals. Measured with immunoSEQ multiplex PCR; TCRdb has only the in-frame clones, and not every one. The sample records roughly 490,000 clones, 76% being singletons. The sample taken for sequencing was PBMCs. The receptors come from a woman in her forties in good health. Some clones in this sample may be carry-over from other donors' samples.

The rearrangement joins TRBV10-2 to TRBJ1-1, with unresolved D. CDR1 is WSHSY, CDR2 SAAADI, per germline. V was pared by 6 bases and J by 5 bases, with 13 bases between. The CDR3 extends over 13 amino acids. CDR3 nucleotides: TGCGCCAGCAGGTCCTTTGGAGGGACTGAAGCTTTCTTT. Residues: CASRSFGGTEAFF.

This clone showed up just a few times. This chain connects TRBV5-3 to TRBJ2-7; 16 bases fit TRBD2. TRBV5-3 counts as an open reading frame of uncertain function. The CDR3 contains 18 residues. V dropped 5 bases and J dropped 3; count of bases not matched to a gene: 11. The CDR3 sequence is CARRSGTSGRAGIYEQYF. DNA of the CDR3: TGTGCCAGAAGGTCCGGGACTAGCGGGAGGGCCGGAATCTACGAGCAGTACTTC.

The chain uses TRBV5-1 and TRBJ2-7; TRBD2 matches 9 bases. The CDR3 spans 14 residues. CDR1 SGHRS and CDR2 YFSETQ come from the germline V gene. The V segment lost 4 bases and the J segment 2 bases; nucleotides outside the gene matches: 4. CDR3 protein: CASSGSGGPYEQYF. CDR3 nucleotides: TGCGCCAGCAGCGGTAGCGGGGGACCCTACGAGCAGTACTTC.

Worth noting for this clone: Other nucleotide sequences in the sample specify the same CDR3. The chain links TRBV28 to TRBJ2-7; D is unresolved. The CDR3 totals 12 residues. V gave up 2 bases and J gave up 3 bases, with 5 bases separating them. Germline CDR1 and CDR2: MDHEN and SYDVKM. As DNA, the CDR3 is TGTGCCAGCAGTTTACTCGGCTACGAGCAGTACTTC. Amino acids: CASSLLGYEQYF.

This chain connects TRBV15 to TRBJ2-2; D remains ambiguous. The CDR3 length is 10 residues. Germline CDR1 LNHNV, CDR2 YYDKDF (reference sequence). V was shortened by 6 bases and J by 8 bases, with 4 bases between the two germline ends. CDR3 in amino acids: CATSEGELFF. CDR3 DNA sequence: TGTGCCACCAGTGAGGGGGAGCTGTTTTTT.

The CDR3 loop reads CASSTTAGDQPQHF. The CDR3 coding sequence is TGTGCCAGTAGTACAACAGCGGGAGATCAGCCCCAGCATTTT. The chain employs TRBV19 and TRBJ1-5; D gene unclear. Per germline, CDR1 LNHDA and CDR2 SQIVND (reference sequence). V shed 4 bases and J shed 5 bases, with 12 bases lying between them. CDR3 size: 14 residues.

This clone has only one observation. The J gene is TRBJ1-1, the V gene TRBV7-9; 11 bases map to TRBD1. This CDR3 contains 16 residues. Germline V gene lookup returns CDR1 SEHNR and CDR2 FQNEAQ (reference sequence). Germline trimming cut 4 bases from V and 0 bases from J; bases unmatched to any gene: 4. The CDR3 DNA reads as TGTGCCAGCAGCTCGGACAGGGGGCATGTGAACACTGAAGCTTTCTTT. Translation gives CASSSDRGHVNTEAFF.

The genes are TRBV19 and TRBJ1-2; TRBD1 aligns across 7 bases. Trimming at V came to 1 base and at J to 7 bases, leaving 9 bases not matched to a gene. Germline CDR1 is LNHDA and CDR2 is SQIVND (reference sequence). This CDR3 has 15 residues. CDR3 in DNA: TGTGCCAGTAGTATAGCCGACAGGGTCTCTTTTGGCTACACCTTC. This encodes CASSIADRVSFGYTF.

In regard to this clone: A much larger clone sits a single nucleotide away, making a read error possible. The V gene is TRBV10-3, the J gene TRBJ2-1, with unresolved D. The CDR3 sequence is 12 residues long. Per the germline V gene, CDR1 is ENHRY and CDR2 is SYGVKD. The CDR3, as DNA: TGTTCTTCAGCGAGAGCAAACAATGAGCAGTTCTTC. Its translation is CSSARANNEQFF.

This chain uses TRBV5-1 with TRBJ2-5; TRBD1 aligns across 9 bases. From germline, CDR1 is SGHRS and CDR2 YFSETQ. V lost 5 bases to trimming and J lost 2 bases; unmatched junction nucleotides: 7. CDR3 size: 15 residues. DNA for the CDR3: TGCGCCAGCAGAACCGGGACAGGGAAGCAAGAGACCCAGTACTTC. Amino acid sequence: CASRTGTGKQETQYF.

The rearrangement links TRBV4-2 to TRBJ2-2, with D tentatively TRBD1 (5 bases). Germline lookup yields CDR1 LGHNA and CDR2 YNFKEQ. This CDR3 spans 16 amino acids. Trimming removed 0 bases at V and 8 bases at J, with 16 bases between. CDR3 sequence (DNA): TGTGCCAGCAGCCAAGATGCAGGTGACCCAGGGGGGGAGCTGTTTTTT. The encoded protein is CASSQDAGDPGGELFF.

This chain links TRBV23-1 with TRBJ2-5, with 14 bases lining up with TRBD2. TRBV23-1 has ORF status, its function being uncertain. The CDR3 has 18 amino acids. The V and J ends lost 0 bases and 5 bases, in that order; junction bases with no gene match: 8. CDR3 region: CASSQSKGTSGSHETQYF. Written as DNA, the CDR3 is TGCGCCAGCAGTCAATCGAAGGGGACTAGCGGGAGCCACGAGACCCAGTACTTC.

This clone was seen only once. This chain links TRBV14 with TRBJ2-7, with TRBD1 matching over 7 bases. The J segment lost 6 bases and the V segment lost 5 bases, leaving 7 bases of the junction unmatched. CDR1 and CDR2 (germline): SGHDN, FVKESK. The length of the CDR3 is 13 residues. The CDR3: CASSGTGVGEQYF. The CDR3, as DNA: TGTGCCAGCAGCGGTACAGGGGTGGGCGAGCAGTACTTC. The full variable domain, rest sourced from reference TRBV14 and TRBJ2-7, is EAGVTQFPSHSVIEKGQTVTLRCDPISGHDNLYWYRRVMGKEIKFLLHFVKESKQDESGMPNNRFLAERTGGTYSTLKVQPAELEDSGVYFCASSGTGVGEQYFGPGTRLTVT.

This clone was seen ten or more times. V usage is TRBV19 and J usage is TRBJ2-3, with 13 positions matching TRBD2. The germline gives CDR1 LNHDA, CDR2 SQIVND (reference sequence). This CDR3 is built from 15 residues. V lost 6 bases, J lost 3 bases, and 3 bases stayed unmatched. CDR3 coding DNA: TGTGCCAGTAGGCCGGGACTAGCGGGAACAGATACGCAGTATTTT. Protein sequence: CASRPGLAGTDTQYF.

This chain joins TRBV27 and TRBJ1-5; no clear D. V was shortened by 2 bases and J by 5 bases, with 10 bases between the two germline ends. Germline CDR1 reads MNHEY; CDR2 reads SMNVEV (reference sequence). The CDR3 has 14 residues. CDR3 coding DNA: TGTGCCAGCAGTTTACGAATCGTTTATCAGCCCCAGCATTTT. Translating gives CASSLRIVYQPQHF.

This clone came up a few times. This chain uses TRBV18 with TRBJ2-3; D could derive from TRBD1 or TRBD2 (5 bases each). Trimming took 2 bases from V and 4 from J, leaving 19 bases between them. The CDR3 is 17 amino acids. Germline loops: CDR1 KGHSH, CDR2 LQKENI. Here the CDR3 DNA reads TGTGCCAGCTCACCATCCTTTTCCGGGGCTACCGCAGATACGCAGTATTTT. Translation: CASSPSFSGATADTQYF. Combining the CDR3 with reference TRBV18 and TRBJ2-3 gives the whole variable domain NAGVMQNPRHLVRRRGQEARLRCSPMKGHSHVYWYRQLPEEGLKFMVYLQKENIIDESGMPKERFSAEFPKEGPSILRIQQVVRGDSAAYFCASSPSFSGATADTQYFGPGTRLTVL.

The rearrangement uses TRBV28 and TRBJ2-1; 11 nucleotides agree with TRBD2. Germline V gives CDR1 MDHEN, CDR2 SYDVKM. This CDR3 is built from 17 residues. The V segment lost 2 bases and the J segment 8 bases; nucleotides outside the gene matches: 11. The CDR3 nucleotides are TGTGCCAGCAGTTTAATCAGACTAGCGGGACGAGTCTATGAGCAGTTCTTC. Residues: CASSLIRLAGRVYEQFF. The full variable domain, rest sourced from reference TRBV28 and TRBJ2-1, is DVKVTQSSRYLVKRTGEKVFLECVQDMDHENMFWYRQDPGLGLRLIYFSYDVKMKEKGDIPEGYSVSREKKERFSLILESASTNQTSMYLCASSLIRLAGRVYEQFFGPGTRLTVL.

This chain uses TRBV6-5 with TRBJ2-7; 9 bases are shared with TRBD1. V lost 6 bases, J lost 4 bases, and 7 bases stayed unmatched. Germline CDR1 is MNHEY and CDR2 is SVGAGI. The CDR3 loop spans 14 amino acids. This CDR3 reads CASSRGQGKYEQYF. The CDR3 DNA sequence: TGTGCCAGCAGCCGAGGACAGGGGAAATACGAGCAGTACTTC.

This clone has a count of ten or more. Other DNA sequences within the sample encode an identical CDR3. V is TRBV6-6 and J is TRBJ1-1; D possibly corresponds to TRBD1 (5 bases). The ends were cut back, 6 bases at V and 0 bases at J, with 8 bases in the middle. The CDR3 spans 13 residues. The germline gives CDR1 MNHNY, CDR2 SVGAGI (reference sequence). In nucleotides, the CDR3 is TGTGCCAGCAGCCAGGGACTGAACACTGAAGCTTTCTTT. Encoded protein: CASSQGLNTEAFF.

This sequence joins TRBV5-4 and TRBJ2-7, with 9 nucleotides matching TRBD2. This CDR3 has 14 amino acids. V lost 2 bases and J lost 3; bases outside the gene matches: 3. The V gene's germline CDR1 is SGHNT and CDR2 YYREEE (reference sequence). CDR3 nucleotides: TGTGCCAGCAGCTTACCTAGCGGGGACTACGAGCAGTACTTC. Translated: CASSLPSGDYEQYF.

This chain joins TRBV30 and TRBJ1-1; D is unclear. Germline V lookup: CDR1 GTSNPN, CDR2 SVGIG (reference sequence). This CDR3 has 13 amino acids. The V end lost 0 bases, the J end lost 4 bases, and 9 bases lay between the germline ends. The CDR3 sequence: CAWSVLRGTEAFF. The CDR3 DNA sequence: TGTGCCTGGAGTGTACTGCGGGGCACTGAAGCTTTCTTT.

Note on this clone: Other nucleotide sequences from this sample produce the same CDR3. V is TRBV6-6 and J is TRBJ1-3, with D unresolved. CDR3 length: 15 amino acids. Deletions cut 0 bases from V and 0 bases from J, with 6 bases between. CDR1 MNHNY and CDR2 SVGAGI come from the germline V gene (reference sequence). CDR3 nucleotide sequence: TGTGCCAGCAGTTACTCCGGGAGCTCTGGAAACACCATATATTTT. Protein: CASSYSGSSGNTIYF.

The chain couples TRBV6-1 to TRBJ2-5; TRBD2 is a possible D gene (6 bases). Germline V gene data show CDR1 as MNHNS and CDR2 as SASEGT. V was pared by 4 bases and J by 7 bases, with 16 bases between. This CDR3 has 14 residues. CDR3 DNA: TGTGCCAGCAGTGTAAAGACGGCGGGAAGGACCCAGTACTTC. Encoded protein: CASSVKTAGRTQYF.

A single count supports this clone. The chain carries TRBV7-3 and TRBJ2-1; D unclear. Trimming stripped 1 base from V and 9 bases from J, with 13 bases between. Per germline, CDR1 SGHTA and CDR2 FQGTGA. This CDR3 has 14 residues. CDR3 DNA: TGTGCCAGCAGCTTAAAAACAGCCGATAGTGAGCAGTTCTTC. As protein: CASSLKTADSEQFF.

The chain's CDR3 is CASSQLGADTQYF. The CDR3 nucleotides read TGCGCCAGCAGCCAACTAGGGGCAGATACGCAGTATTTT. The chain carries TRBV4-1 and TRBJ2-3, with D perhaps matching TRBD1 (5 bases). The germline V gene has CDR1 MGHRA and CDR2 YSYEKL. The CDR3 spans 13 residues. V was pared by 2 bases and J by 4 bases, with 7 bases between.

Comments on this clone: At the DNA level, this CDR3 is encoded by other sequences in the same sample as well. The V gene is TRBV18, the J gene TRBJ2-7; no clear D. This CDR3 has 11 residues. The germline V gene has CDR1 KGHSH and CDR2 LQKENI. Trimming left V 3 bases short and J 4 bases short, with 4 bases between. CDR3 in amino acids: CASSPGYEQYF. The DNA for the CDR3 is TGTGCCAGCTCACCCGGATACGAGCAGTACTTC.

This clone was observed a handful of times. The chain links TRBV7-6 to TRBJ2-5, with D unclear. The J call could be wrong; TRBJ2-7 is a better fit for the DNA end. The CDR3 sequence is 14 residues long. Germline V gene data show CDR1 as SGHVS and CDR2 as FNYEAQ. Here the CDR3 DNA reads TGTGCCAGCAGCTTAGGGACGGAAGACTACGAGCAGTACTTC. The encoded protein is CASSLGTEDYEQYF.

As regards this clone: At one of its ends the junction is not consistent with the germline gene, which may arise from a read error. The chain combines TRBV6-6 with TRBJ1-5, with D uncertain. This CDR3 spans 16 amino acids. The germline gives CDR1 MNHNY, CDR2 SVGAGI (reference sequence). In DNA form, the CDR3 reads TGTGCCAGCAGCTACTACCCAGGTGGGAGCAATCAGCCCCAGCATTTT. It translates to CASSYYPGGSNQPQHF.